Each of the 12 T cell receptor beta chains below was sequenced from the same sample in a study of blood T cells in healthy people across ages. A second PCR, run for roughly 7 to 12 cycles, used a sample-barcoded 5' primer plus a J-beta primer mix. TCRdb analysed the 5' RACE reads with MiXCR anew, one entry per CDR3 protein. This sample has 1.2 million to 1.5 million distinct CDR3 sequences, with 42% found just once. Sequencing input: blood. The receptors shown here come from a woman younger than 30 in good health.

This clonotype was counted a few times. The V gene is TRBV11-2, the J gene TRBJ1-6; TRBD1 might be the D (6 bases). The CDR3 is made up of 15 amino acids. The germline gives CDR1 SGHAT, CDR2 FQNNGV. V lost 0 bases and J lost 7, with 10 bases in between. CDR3 loop: CASSLEQGRNSPLHF. CDR3 bases: TGTGCCAGCAGCTTAGAGCAGGGGCGGAATTCACCCCTCCACTTT.

This clonotype was counted between two and nine times. This chain uses TRBV20-1 with TRBJ1-4, with a tentative D call TRBD1 (5 bases). Between the trimmed V and J ends, which lost 5 bases and 6 bases, there was a span of 16 bases. The CDR3 is 14 residues long. Germline V gene lookup returns CDR1 DFQATT and CDR2 SNEGSKA (reference sequence). CDR3 region: CSAPRGGVDEKLFF. The DNA for the CDR3 is TGCAGTGCTCCCCGGGGGGGAGTGGATGAAAAACTGTTTTTT.

The chain joins TRBV2 to TRBJ1-2; D uncertain. The germline V gene encodes CDR1 SNHLY and CDR2 FYNNEI. The V end was cut by 8 bases, the J end by 0 bases, with 13 bases between. This CDR3 comprises 14 residues. The CDR3 region has the DNA TGTGCCAGCCTGATTGTTGGGTCTAACTATGGCTACACCTTC. This sequence encodes CASLIVGSNYGYTF. Full variable domain (missing parts from reference TRBV2 and TRBJ1-2): EPEVTQTPSHQVTQMGQEVILRCVPISNHLYFYWYRQILGQKVEFLVSFYNNEISEKSEIFDDQFSVERPDGSNFTLKIRSTKLEDSAMYFCASLIVGSNYGYTFGSGTRLTVV.

The V and J genes are TRBV28 and TRBJ1-2; 8 bases match TRBD1. Looked up from germline, CDR1 is MDHEN and CDR2 is SYDVKM. The J segment lost 3 bases and the V segment lost 6 bases, leaving 9 bases of the junction unmatched. This CDR3 is built from 15 residues. In DNA, the CDR3 is TGTGCCAGCAGAAGCCAGGGGGCGCAGGACTATGGCTACACCTTC. Protein: CASRSQGAQDYGYTF.

J is TRBJ2-3 and V is TRBV7-9; the match to TRBD2 covers 14 bases. Per germline, CDR1 SEHNR and CDR2 FQNEAQ (reference sequence). This CDR3 is built from 19 residues. The J segment lost 2 bases and the V segment lost 5 bases, leaving 12 bases of the junction unmatched. The CDR3 region has the DNA TGTGCCAGCAGCCAGGACACCGGGACTAGCGGGGGCTACACAGATACGCAGTATTTT. Translating it yields CASSQDTGTSGGYTDTQYF.

The CDR3 reads CATSDSGGPRGVQETQYF. CDR3 in DNA: TGTGCCACCAGTGATTCCGGCGGGCCACGGGGGGTCCAAGAGACCCAGTACTTC. This chain connects TRBV24-1 to TRBJ2-5, with 7 bases identical to TRBD2. Germline-derived CDR1 and CDR2 are KGHDR and SFDVKD. The CDR3 spans 18 residues. V dropped 2 bases and J dropped 1; count of bases not matched to a gene: 12.

This clonotype showed up just a few times. DNA for the CDR3: TGCAGCGTTGAAGTCTCGGGAGAAGGGGCCGGGGAGCTGTTTTTT. Its translation: CSVEVSGEGAGELFF. The chain has TRBV29-1 and TRBJ2-2; the D gene is possibly TRBD2 (6 bases). The CDR3 length is 15 residues. Germline V gene data show CDR1 as SQVTM and CDR2 as ANQGSEA. Deletions cut 1 base from V and 6 bases from J, with 15 bases between.

With regard to this clonotype: The junction departs from the called germline gene at one end, perhaps through a read error. The V call is TRBV7-2, the J call TRBJ2-2; tentative D call: TRBD2 (6 bases). This CDR3 spans 15 amino acids. Germline V gene lookup returns CDR1 SGHTA and CDR2 FQGNSA. CDR3 bases: TGTGCCGGCAGCCTAGAGGCGGGGCACACCGGGGAGCTGTTTTTT. This gives the protein CAGSLEAGHTGELFF.

Ten or more counts support this clonotype. The chain links TRBV20-1 to TRBJ2-5; 8 bases align to TRBD2. Trimming removed 3 bases from V and 1 base from J; junction bases left unmatched: 7. The germline V gene has CDR1 DFQATT and CDR2 SNEGSKA (reference sequence). CDR3 size: 15 residues. The CDR3 DNA reads as TGCAGTGCTAGTGTCAGTAGCGGGACCCAAGAGACCCAGTACTTC. Encoded protein: CSASVSSGTQETQYF.

This clonotype showed up just a few times. The chain combines TRBV20-1 with TRBJ2-1, with 11 bases matching TRBD2. From germline, CDR1 is DFQATT and CDR2 SNEGSKA (reference sequence). V lost 5 bases and J lost 8; bases outside the gene matches: 11. The CDR3 sequence is 15 residues long. The CDR3 sequence: CSAPSRASGRYEQFF. CDR3 nucleotides: TGCAGTGCTCCCTCTCGGGCTAGCGGGAGGTATGAGCAGTTCTTC.

Notes on this clonotype: The germline gene is not matched at one end of the junction; a read error may be the cause. The V and J genes are TRBV20-1 and TRBJ2-1, with TRBD1 identical over 7 bases. The CDR3 is 12 residues long. Germline V gives CDR1 DFQATT, CDR2 SNEGSKA (reference sequence). DNA for the CDR3: TGTAGTGCTAGTCAGGGGGTTAGTGAGCAGTTCTTC. Its protein is CSASQGVSEQFF.

This chain links TRBV20-1 with TRBJ2-1, with 7 bases identical to TRBD1. The V and J ends lost 4 bases and 6 bases, in that order; junction bases with no gene match: 9. This CDR3 is built from 14 residues. Germline CDR1 is DFQATT and CDR2 is SNEGSKA (reference sequence). The CDR3 is CSATGQSYTNEQFF. CDR3 DNA sequence: TGCAGTGCTACGGGACAGAGTTACACCAATGAGCAGTTCTTC.